Here is one T cell receptor beta chain with its context. With V trimmed by 5 bases and J by 5 bases, 5 bases remained unmatched. Per the germline V gene, CDR1 is MGHRA and CDR2 is YSYEKL. The CDR3 totals 15 residues. In the original workflow: Scientists estimated how many nucleated cells there were by amplifying reference gene primers. TCRdb keeps only in-frame clones here, not all; method: immunoSEQ multiplex PCR. The V and J calls and the clone size are those of that table, but D and trimming were determined from the DNA. The repertoire holds over 250,000 clones, approximately 88% seen once, with 0.7% to 0.85% in the top ten. The data derive from a study of blood T cell repertoires in COVID-19. About the study: Sites in the United States, Italy and Spain provided acute and convalescent COVID-19 samples.

What was sequenced was peripheral blood. The sequence was collected from a woman aged 25 to 39 with acute or convalescent COVID-19. The chain has TRBV4-1 and TRBJ2-7, with 14 bases lining up with TRBD2. CDR3 in DNA: TGCGCCAGCAGCTCGACTAGCGGGAGGGTCCACGAGCAGTACTTC. Translating it yields CASSSTSGRVHEQYF.